The 12 T cell receptor beta chains in this list originate from one sample, sequenced in a study of identical twins. Via MiXCR, TCRdb re-called the 5' RACE reads, giving one row per CDR3 protein. Seen here are roughly 720,000 distinct CDR3 sequences, about 20% observed once, and the top ten hold approximately 14%. These same data were also listed under a study on T cells expressing NK-cell markers.

The sample consisted of PBMCs. Every receptor here comes from a woman under 30 in good health.

V and J are TRBV20-1 and TRBJ2-7, with 11 bases that match TRBD2. Germline V gene lookup returns CDR1 DFQATT and CDR2 SNEGSKA (reference sequence). This CDR3 region has 12 residues. The DNA of the CDR3 is TGCGGTTGTGGGACTAGCGGCTACGAGCAGTACTTC. Translating gives CGCGTSGYEQYF.

The V call is TRBV7-9, the J call TRBJ2-7; 8 bases agree with TRBD2. With V trimmed by 0 bases and J by 5 bases, 12 bases remained unmatched. The CDR3 extends over 17 amino acids. Germline V gives CDR1 SEHNR, CDR2 FQNEAQ (reference sequence). CDR3: CASSLAIGGGFMDEQYF. CDR3 DNA sequence: TGTGCCAGCAGCTTAGCAATCGGGGGGGGCTTTATGGACGAGCAGTACTTC.

The sample holds a few counts of this clonotype. The chain combines TRBV29-1 with TRBJ2-7; D remains ambiguous. CDR1 SQVTM and CDR2 ANQGSEA come from the germline V gene. V lost 4 bases to trimming and J lost 4 bases, with 17 bases between them. The length of the CDR3 is 14 residues. The chain's CDR3 is CSVASTAFRYEQYF. CDR3 nucleotides: TGCAGCGTTGCTTCCACAGCCTTTAGGTACGAGCAGTACTTC.

The chain joins TRBV11-2 to TRBJ1-1; the D is unclear. This CDR3 is built from 17 residues. Trimming took 0 bases from V and 1 from J, leaving 15 bases between them. Per germline, CDR1 SGHAT and CDR2 FQNNGV. The CDR3 is CASSLDLMSLGNTEAFF. The DNA for the CDR3 is TGTGCCAGCAGCTTAGATCTAATGAGTCTGGGGAACACTGAAGCTTTCTTT.

This clonotype showed up just a few times. The rearrangement joins TRBV12-3 or TRBV12-4 to TRBJ2-1, with 8 bases that match TRBD1. The V and J ends lost 7 bases and 3 bases, in that order; junction bases with no gene match: 5. The CDR3 extends over 14 amino acids. CDR3 nucleotide sequence: TGTGCCAGCACCAAGGACAGGGACTACAATGAGCAGTTCTTC. It yields the protein CASTKDRDYNEQFF.

This chain connects TRBV12-3 or TRBV12-4 to TRBJ2-1; 11 bases align to TRBD1. V trimming: 4 bases; J trimming: 7 bases; junction bases outside the gene matches: 12. The CDR3 contains 17 residues. The CDR3 bases are TGTGCCAGCAGTTCCCGGGACAGGGGGAAATTCTATAATGAGCAGTTCTTC. The encoded protein is CASSSRDRGKFYNEQFF.

This rearrangement joins TRBV9 to TRBJ2-5; 10 bases fit TRBD1. CDR3 length equals 14 residues. V was pared by 3 bases and J by 5 bases, with 4 bases of the junction left unmatched. Per the germline V gene, CDR1 is SGDLS and CDR2 is YYNGEE. The DNA of the CDR3 is TGTGCCAGCAGCGGTGACAGGGGGCAGGAGACCCAGTACTTC. This encodes CASSGDRGQETQYF. Looking up the rest from reference TRBV9 and TRBJ2-5 gives the full variable domain: DSGVTQTPKHLITATGQRVTLRCSPRSGDLSVYWYQQSLDQGLQFLIQYYNGEERAKGNILERFSAQQFPDLHSELNLSSLELGDSALYFCASSGDRGQETQYFGPGTRLLVL.

The CDR3 region is CSARASGSADTQYF. The CDR3 nucleotides read TGCAGTGCTCGAGCTAGCGGGAGTGCAGATACGCAGTATTTT. The V and J genes are TRBV20-1 and TRBJ2-3; TRBD2 matches 10 bases. V lost 5 bases and J lost 4; bases outside the gene matches: 6. Germline CDR1 and CDR2: DFQATT and SNEGSKA (reference sequence). CDR3 length: 14 residues.

The rearrangement links TRBV18 to TRBJ1-2; D remains unclear. CDR1 KGHSH and CDR2 LQKENI come from the germline V gene. The ends were cut back, 5 bases at V and 5 bases at J, with 18 bases in the middle. The CDR3 has 15 amino acids. The DNA for the CDR3 is TGTGCCAGCTCATCCTTGGAACAAGACCTTTATGGCTACACCTTC. Translating it yields CASSSLEQDLYGYTF.

The chain carries TRBV20-1 and TRBJ2-7; D remains unclear. This CDR3 region has 14 residues. CDR1 is DFQATT, CDR2 SNEGSKA, per germline (reference sequence). V was cut by 2 bases and J by 0 bases, with 11 bases left in between. The CDR3 sequence is CSARPPEISYEQYF. CDR3 in DNA: TGCAGTGCTAGACCCCCAGAGATCTCCTACGAGCAGTACTTC.

This clonotype was seen a few times. This sequence joins TRBV15 and TRBJ2-5, with 9 bases lining up with TRBD1. In germline, CDR1 is LNHNV, CDR2 YYDKDF (reference sequence). V lost 8 bases and J lost 5; bases outside the gene matches: 9. The CDR3 totals 14 residues. CDR3 region: CATGQGQFGETQYF. CDR3 nucleotide sequence: TGTGCCACCGGACAGGGGCAGTTCGGGGAGACCCAGTACTTC.

In its sample, this clonotype was seen a few times. V and J are TRBV12-3 or TRBV12-4 and TRBJ1-4; no clear D gene. The ends were cut back, 4 bases at V and 7 bases at J, with 10 bases in the middle. CDR3 length equals 13 residues. The chain's CDR3 is CASSSLGSEKLFF. The CDR3 DNA is TGTGCCAGCAGTTCTTTGGGGTCTGAAAAACTGTTTTTT.